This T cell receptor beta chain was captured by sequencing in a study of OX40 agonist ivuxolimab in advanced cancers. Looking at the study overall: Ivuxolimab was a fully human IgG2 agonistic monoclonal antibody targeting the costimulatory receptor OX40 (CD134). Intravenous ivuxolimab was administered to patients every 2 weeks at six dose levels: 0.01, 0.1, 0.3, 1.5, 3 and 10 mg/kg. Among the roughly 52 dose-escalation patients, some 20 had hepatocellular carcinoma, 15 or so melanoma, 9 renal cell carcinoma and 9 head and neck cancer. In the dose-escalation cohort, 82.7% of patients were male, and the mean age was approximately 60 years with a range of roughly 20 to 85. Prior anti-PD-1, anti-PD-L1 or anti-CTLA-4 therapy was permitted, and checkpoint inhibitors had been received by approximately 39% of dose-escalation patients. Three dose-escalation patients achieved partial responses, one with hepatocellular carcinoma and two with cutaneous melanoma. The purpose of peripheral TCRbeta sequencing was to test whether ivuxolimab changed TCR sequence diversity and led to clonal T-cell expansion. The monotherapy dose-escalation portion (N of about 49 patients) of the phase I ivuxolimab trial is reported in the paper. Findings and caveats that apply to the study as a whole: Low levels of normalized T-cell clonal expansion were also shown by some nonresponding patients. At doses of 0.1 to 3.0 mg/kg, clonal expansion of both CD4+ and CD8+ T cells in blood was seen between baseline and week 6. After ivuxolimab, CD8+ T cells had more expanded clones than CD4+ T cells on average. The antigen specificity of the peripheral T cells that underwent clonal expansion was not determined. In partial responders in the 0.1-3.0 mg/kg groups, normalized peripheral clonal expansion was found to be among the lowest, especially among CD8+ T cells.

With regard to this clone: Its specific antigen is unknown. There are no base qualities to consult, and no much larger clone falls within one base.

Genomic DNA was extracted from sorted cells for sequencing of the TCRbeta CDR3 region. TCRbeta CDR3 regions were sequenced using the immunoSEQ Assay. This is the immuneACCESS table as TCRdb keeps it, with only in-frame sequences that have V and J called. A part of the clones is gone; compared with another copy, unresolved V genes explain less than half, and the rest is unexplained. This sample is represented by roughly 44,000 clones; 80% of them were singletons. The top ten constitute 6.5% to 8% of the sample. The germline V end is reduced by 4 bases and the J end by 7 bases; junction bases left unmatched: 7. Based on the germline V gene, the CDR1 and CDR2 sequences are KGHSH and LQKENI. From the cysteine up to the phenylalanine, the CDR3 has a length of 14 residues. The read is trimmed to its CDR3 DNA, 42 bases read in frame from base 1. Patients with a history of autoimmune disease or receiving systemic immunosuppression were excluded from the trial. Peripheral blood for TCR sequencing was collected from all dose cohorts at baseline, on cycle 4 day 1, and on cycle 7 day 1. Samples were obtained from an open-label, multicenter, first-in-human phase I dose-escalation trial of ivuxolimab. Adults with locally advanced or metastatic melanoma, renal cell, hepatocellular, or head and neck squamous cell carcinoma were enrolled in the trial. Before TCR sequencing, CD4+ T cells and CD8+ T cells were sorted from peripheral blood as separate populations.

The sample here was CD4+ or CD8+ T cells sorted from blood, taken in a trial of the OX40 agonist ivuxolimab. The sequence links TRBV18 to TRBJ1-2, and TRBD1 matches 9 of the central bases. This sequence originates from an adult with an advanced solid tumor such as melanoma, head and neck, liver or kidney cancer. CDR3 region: CASSLTQGASGYTF. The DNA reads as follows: TGTGCCAGCTCACTAACACAGGGGGCGAGTGGCTACACCTTC.